A selection of T cell receptor beta chains follows, all from one sample in a study of blood T cell repertoires in COVID-19. Assay used: immunoSEQ multiplex PCR; TCRdb lists only in-frame clones, some missing. This table holds about 220,000 clones, 82% found once. Sample: PBMCs or T cells enriched from blood (not recorded which). These receptors all stem from a woman aged 60-75 years who had recovered from COVID-19. The CDR3 runs from the conserved cysteine through the conserved F or W. A D gene is named only where the DNA matches it firmly. Rows give clone size only sometimes, using once, few, many, or a class for an expanded clone.

CDR3,DNA,size,V,J,D
CAISDPSGTGRHEQFF,TGTGCCATCAGTGATCCGAGCGGGACAGGTCGGCATGAGCAGTTCTTC,NA,TRBV10-3,TRBJ2-1,NA
CASSWGGGGQETQYF,TGCGCCAGCAGCTGGGGCGGGGGGGGGCAAGAGACCCAGTACTTC,NA,TRBV5-1,TRBJ2-5,TRBD2
CASSFVAGAHNEQFF,TGTGCCAGCAGCTTCGTAGCGGGGGCCCACAATGAGCAGTTCTTC,NA,TRBV7-2,TRBJ2-1,TRBD2
CASSVGSGGTGLSVQFF,TGTGCCAGCAGCGTAGGTAGCGGGGGGACCGGGTTAAGCGTGCAGTTCTTC,NA,TRBV9,TRBJ2-1,TRBD2
CASSKNPPPLDRGPHYGYTF,TGTGCCAGCAGCAAAAATCCCCCCCCTTTGGACAGGGGGCCCCACTATGGCTACACCTTC,NA,TRBV21-1,TRBJ1-2,NA
CASSPLLDVRDGYTF,TGTGCCAGCTCACCCCTCCTGGACGTGCGGGATGGCTACACCTTC,NA,TRBV18,TRBJ1-2,NA
CATSRSGRAGEKLFF,TGTGCCACCAGCAGGTCCGGGCGGGCGGGGGAAAAACTGTTTTTT,NA,TRBV15,TRBJ1-4,NA
CASSERGGVNQPQHF,TGTGCCAGTAGTGAAAGGGGTGGGGTCAATCAGCCCCAGCATTTT,few,TRBV19,TRBJ1-5,NA
CASSAQGNYGYTF,TGTGCCAGCAGTGCTCAGGGAAACTATGGCTACACCTTC,NA,TRBV2,TRBJ1-2,NA
CATSDFGTNTEAFF,TGTGCCACTTCGGACTTTGGAACGAACACTGAAGCTTTCTTT,NA,TRBV19,TRBJ1-1,NA
CASSIGGGNTDTQYF,TGTGCCAGTAGTATAGGCGGCGGGAACACAGATACGCAGTATTTT,NA,TRBV19,TRBJ2-3,NA
CASNSRINYGYTF,TGTGCCAGTAACTCCAGGATAAACTATGGCTACACCTTC,NA,TRBV12-3/TRBV12-4,TRBJ1-2,NA
CASSPLGAQLYGYTF,TGTGCCAGCAGCCCCCTTGGGGCACAGCTCTATGGCTACACCTTC,few,TRBV7-2,TRBJ1-2,NA
CASRTGTGGNQPQHF,TGTGCCAGCAGAACCGGGACAGGGGGCAATCAGCCCCAGCATTTT,few,TRBV6-5,TRBJ1-5,TRBD1
CASSLDGRGANGYTF,TGTGCCAGCAGCTTGGACGGGAGGGGGGCCAATGGCTACACCTTC,once,TRBV5-4,TRBJ1-2,NA
CAISERGGPGELFF,TGTGCCATCAGTGAGAGGGGGGGCCCCGGGGAGCTGTTTTTT,NA,TRBV10-3,TRBJ2-2,NA
CASSVLGSMNTEAFF,TGCGCCAGCTCGGTCCTGGGCAGTATGAACACTGAAGCTTTCTTT,NA,TRBV5-1,TRBJ1-1,NA
CASSLRDSSYNEQFF,TGTGCCAGTAGTCTACGGGACAGCTCCTACAATGAGCAGTTCTTC,NA,TRBV19,TRBJ2-1,TRBD1
CASSYGGRLTDTQYF,TGTGCCAGCAGTTACGGGGGCAGACTCACAGATACGCAGTATTTT,NA,TRBV6-5,TRBJ2-3,NA
CASSREAGRNGELFF,TGTGCCAGCAGCCGGGAGGCGGGCCGTAACGGGGAGCTGTTTTTT,NA,TRBV7-2,TRBJ2-2,TRBD2
CASSPGQTLSGANVLTF,TGTGCCAGCAGCCCGGGACAGACGCTCTCTGGGGCCAACGTCCTGACTTTC,NA,TRBV5-4,TRBJ2-6,TRBD1
CSVKAGETQYF,TGCAGCGTTAAAGCGGGGGAGACCCAGTACTTC,NA,TRBV29-1,TRBJ2-5,TRBD2
CASVAGSTDTQYF,TGTGCCAGCGTAGCGGGGAGCACAGATACGCAGTATTTT,NA,TRBV6-5,TRBJ2-3,TRBD2
CASSSTPGSQHF,TGTGCCAGCAGCTCCACCCCGGGGTCCCAGCATTTT,NA,TRBV7-8,TRBJ1-5,NA
CASSLGQGYQPQHF,TGTGCCAGCAGCCTCGGACAGGGATATCAGCCCCAGCATTTT,once,TRBV5-6,TRBJ1-5,TRBD1
CASSFNTNEQYF,TGCGCCAGCAGCTTTAATACAAACGAGCAGTACTTC,NA,TRBV5-1,TRBJ2-7,NA
CASSLEFGEPSSYNEQFF,TGTGCCAGCAGCTTAGAGTTTGGGGAGCCCTCCTCCTACAATGAGCAGTTCTTC,once,TRBV11-2,TRBJ2-1,NA
CASSPRLAGVNTGELFF,TGTGCCAGCAGCCCCCGGCTAGCGGGGGTGAACACCGGGGAGCTGTTTTTT,NA,TRBV9,TRBJ2-2,TRBD2
CASSQTGGPSYNEQFF,TGTGCCAGCAGCCAGACGGGGGGGCCCTCCTACAATGAGCAGTTCTTC,NA,TRBV5-4,TRBJ2-1,TRBD2
CASSQSDRSPFYGYTF,TGTGCCAGCAGCCAATCGGACAGGTCTCCTTTCTATGGCTACACCTTC,NA,TRBV3-1/TRBV3-2,TRBJ1-2,TRBD1
CSVEMGPGNYGYTF,TGCAGCGTTGAGATGGGTCCAGGGAACTATGGCTACACCTTC,NA,TRBV29-1,TRBJ1-2,NA
CASSDSPGSGATDTQFF,TGTGCCAGCAGTGACTCTCCGGGGAGCGGGGCCACAGATACGCAGTTTTTT,NA,TRBV6-4,TRBJ2-3,TRBD2
CASSYSGLKDTQYF,TGTGCCAGCAGTTATTCCGGACTGAAGGATACGCAGTATTTT,NA,TRBV6-6,TRBJ2-3,NA
CASSYASGIRTDTQYF,TGTGCCAGCAGCTACGCTAGCGGGATACGCACAGATACGCAGTATTTT,once,TRBV3-1/TRBV3-2,TRBJ2-3,TRBD2
CASSGTSGGSTDTQYF,TGTGCCAGCAGCGGAACTAGCGGGGGTAGCACAGATACGCAGTATTTT,NA,TRBV9,TRBJ2-3,TRBD2
CASSLDKGSETQYF,TGTGCCAGCAGCTTAGATAAGGGGTCAGAGACCCAGTACTTC,NA,TRBV7-2,TRBJ2-5,NA
CSASGTANQPQHF,TGCAGTGCTAGTGGGACAGCCAATCAGCCCCAGCATTTT,NA,TRBV20-1,TRBJ1-5,TRBD1
CAWSPPDRDLSGYTF,TGTGCCTGGAGTCCCCCAGACAGGGATCTCAGTGGCTACACCTTC,NA,TRBV30,TRBJ1-2,TRBD1
CASSLDGLINNEQFF,TGCGCCAGCAGCTTGGATGGCCTCATCAACAATGAGCAGTTCTTC,few,TRBV5-1,TRBJ2-1,NA
CATSDPYDTGTQYF,TGTGCCACCAGTGACCCGTACGATACGGGGACCCAGTACTTC,NA,TRBV24-1,TRBJ2-5,NA
CASRYADRALYGYTF,TGTGCCAGCAGATACGCGGACAGGGCTTTATATGGCTACACCTTC,NA,TRBV6-2/TRBV6-3,TRBJ1-2,TRBD1
CASRRTGPYEQYF,TGTGCCAGCAGACGGACAGGTCCCTACGAGCAGTACTTC,NA,TRBV12-3/TRBV12-4,TRBJ2-7,TRBD1